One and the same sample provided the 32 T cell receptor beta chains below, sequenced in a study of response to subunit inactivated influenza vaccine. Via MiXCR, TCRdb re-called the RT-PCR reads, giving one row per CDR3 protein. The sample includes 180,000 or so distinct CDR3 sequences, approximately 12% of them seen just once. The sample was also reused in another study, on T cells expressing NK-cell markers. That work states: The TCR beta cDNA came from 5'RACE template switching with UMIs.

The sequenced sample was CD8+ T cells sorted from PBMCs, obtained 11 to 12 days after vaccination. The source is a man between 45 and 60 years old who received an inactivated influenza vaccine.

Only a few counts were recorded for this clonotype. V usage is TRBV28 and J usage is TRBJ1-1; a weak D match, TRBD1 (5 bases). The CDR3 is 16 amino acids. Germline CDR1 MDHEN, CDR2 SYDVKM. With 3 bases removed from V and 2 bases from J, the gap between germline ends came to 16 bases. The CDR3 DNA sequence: TGTGCCAGCAGTTTCCCTATGGGGGGGACCAACACTGAAGCTTTCTTT. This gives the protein CASSFPMGGTNTEAFF.

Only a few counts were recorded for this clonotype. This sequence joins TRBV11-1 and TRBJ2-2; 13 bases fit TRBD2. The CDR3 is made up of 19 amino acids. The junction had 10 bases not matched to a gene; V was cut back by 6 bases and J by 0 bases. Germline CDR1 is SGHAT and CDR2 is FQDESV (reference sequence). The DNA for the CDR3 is TGTGCCAGCAGTCAACCCCGGACTAGCGGGGGCCCGAACACCGGGGAGCTGTTTTTT. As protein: CASSQPRTSGGPNTGELFF.

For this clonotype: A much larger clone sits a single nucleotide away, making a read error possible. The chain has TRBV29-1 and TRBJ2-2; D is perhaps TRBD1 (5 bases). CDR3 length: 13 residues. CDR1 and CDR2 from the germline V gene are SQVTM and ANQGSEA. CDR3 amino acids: CSVLGEGTWELFF. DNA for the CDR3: TGCAGCGTCTTAGGGGAAGGCACCTGGGAGCTGTTTTTT.

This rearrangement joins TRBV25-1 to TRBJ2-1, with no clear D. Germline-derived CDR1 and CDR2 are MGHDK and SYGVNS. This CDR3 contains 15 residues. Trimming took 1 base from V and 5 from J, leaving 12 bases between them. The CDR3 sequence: CASSEWYGPDNEQFF. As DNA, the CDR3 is TGTGCCAGCAGTGAATGGTACGGCCCGGACAATGAGCAGTTCTTC.

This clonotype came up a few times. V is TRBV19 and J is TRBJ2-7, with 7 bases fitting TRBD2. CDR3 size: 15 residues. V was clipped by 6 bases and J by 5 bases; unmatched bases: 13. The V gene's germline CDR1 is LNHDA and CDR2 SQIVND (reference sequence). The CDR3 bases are TGTGCCAGTAGGAAAGTGGCTAGCGGTTGGAACGAGCAGTACTTC. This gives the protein CASRKVASGWNEQYF. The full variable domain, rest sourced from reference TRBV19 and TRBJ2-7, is DGGITQSPKYLFRKEGQNVTLSCEQNLNHDAMYWYRQDPGQGLRLIYYSQIVNDFQKGDIAEGYSVSREKKESFPLTVTSAQKNPTAFYLCASRKVASGWNEQYFGPGTRLTVT.

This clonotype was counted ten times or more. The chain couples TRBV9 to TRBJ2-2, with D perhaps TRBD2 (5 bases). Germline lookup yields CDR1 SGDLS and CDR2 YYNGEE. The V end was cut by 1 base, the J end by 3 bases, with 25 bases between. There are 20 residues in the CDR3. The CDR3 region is CASSVPYSVIGVDDTGELFF. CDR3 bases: TGTGCCAGCAGCGTACCCTACTCGGTGATCGGGGTCGACGACACCGGGGAGCTGTTTTTT. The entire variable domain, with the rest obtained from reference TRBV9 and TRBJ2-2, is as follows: DSGVTQTPKHLITATGQRVTLRCSPRSGDLSVYWYQQSLDQGLQFLIQYYNGEERAKGNILERFSAQQFPDLHSELNLSSLELGDSALYFCASSVPYSVIGVDDTGELFFGEGSRLTVL.

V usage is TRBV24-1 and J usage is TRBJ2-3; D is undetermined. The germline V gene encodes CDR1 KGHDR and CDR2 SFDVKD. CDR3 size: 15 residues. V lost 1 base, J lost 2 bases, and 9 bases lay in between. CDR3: CATSDFIRNTDTQYF. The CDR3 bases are TGTGCCACCAGTGATTTCATCCGGAACACAGATACGCAGTATTTT.

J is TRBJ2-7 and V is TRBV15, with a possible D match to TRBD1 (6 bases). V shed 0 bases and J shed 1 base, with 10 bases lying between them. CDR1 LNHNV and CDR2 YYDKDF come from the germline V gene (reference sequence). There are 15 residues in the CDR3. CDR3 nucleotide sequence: TGTGCCACCAGCAGAGATCAAGGGACATCCTACGAGCAGTACTTC. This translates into CATSRDQGTSYEQYF. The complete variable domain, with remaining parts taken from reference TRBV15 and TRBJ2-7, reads DAMVIQNPRYQVTQFGKPVTLSCSQTLNHNVMYWYQQKSSQAPKLLFHYYDKDFNNEADTPDNFQSRRPNTSFCFLDIRSPGLGDTAMYLCATSRDQGTSYEQYFGPGTRLTVT.

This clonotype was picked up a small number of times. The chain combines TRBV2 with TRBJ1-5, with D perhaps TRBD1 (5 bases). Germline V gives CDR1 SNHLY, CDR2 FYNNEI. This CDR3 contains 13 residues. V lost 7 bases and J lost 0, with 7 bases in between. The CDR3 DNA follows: TGTGCCAGCATGACAGTTAGCAATCAGCCCCAGCATTTT. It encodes CASMTVSNQPQHF.

CDR3 sequence (DNA): TGCAGTGCTAGAGCTGGGGGAGACGGATCACCCCTCCACTTT. This sequence encodes CSARAGGDGSPLHF. This chain links TRBV20-1 with TRBJ1-6; possible D gene TRBD1, 5 bases. CDR1 DFQATT and CDR2 SNEGSKA come from the germline V gene (reference sequence). The length of the CDR3 is 14 residues. V shed 1 base and J shed 10 bases, with 14 bases lying between them.

In DNA, the CDR3 is TGTGCCAGCAGCATAAGCCCCCACAGGCAAGAGACCCAGTACTTC. Residues: CASSISPHRQETQYF. This rearrangement joins TRBV28 to TRBJ2-5; D may be TRBD1 (5 bases). The germline gives CDR1 MDHEN, CDR2 SYDVKM. CDR3 length: 15 amino acids. Trimming took 6 bases from V and 2 from J, leaving 16 bases between them.

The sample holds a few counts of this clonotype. This CDR3 reads CASSTPGLGGQYF. In DNA form, the CDR3 reads TGTGCCAGCAGTACCCCGGGCCTTGGGGGACAGTACTTC. This chain links TRBV6-2 or TRBV6-3 with TRBJ2-5; D may match TRBD1 or TRBD2 (5 bases each). The CDR3 consists of 13 residues. Germline assignment: CDR1 MNHEY and CDR2 SVGEGT. Between the trimmed V and J ends, which lost 5 bases and 11 bases, there was a span of 18 bases.

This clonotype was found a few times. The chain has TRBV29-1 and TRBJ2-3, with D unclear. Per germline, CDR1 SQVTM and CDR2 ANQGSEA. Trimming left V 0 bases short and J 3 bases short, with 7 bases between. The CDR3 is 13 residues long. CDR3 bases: TGCAGCGTTGAAGATGGCGGTACAGATACGCAGTATTTT. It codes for CSVEDGGTDTQYF.

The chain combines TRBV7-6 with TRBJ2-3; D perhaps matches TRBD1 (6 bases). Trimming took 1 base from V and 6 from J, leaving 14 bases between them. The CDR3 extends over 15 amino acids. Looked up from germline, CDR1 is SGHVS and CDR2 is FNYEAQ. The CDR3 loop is CASSLVPGAGDTQYF. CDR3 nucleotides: TGTGCCAGCAGCTTAGTCCCAGGGGCAGGGGATACGCAGTATTTT.

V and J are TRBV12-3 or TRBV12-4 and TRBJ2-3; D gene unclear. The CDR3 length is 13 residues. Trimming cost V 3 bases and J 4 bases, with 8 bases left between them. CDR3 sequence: CASSLSFPDTQYF. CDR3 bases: TGTGCCAGCAGTTTGTCGTTTCCAGATACGCAGTATTTT.

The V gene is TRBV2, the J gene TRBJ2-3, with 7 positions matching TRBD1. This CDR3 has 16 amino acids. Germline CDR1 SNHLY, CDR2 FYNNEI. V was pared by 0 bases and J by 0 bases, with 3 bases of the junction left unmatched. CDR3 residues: CASSEARGRSTDTQYF. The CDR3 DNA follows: TGTGCCAGCAGTGAAGCGAGGGGGCGGAGCACAGATACGCAGTATTTT.

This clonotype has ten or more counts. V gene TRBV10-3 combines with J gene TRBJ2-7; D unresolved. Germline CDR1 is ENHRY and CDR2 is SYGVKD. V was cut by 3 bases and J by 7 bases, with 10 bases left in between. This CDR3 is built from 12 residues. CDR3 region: CAISETGYEQYF. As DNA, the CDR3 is TGTGCCATCAGTGAAACCGGATATGAGCAGTACTTC.

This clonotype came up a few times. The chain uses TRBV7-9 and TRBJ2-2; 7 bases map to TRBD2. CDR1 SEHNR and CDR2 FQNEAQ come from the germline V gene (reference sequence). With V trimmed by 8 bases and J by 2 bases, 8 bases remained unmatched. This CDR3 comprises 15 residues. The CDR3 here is CASHKPGGNTGELFF. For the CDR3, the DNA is TGTGCCAGCCACAAACCGGGGGGAAACACCGGGGAGCTGTTTTTT.

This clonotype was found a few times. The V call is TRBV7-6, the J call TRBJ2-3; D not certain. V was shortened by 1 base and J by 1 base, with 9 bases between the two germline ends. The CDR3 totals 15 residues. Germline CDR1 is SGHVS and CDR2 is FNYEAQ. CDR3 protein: CASSLVVGRTDTQYF. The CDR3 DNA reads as TGTGCCAGCAGCTTAGTAGTGGGTCGCACAGATACGCAGTATTTT. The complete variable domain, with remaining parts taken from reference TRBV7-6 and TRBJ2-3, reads GAGVSQSPRYKVTKRGQDVALRCDPISGHVSLYWYRQALGQGPEFLTYFNYEAQQDKSGLPNDRFSAERPEGSISTLTIQRTEQRDSAMYRCASSLVVGRTDTQYFGPGTRLTVL.

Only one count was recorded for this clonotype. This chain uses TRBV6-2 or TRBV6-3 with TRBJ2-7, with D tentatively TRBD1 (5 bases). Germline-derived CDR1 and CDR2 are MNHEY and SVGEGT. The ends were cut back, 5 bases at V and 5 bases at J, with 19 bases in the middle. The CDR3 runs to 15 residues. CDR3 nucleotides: TGTGCCAGCAGTCCACAGGTTGGCGCTAAGGACGAGCAGTACTTC. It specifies CASSPQVGAKDEQYF.

CDR3 sequence (DNA): TGTGCCAGCAGTTTAGTGGCTAGATCCGAGCAGTACTTC. It encodes CASSLVARSEQYF. The gene calls are TRBV12-3 or TRBV12-4 and TRBJ2-7; no firm D call. CDR3 size: 13 residues. Trimming cost V 1 base and J 6 bases, with 10 bases left between them.

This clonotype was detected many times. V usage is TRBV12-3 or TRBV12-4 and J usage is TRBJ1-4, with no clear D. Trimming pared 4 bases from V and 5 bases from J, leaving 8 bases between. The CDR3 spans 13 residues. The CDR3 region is CASSWVRNEKLFF. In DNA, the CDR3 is TGTGCCAGCAGTTGGGTGAGGAATGAAAAACTGTTTTTT.

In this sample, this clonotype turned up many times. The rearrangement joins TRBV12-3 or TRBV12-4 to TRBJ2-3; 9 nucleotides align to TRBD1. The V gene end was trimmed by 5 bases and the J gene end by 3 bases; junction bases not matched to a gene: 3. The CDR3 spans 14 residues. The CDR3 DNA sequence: TGTGCCAGCAGTCCAGGGACAGGGACAGATACGCAGTATTTT. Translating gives CASSPGTGTDTQYF.

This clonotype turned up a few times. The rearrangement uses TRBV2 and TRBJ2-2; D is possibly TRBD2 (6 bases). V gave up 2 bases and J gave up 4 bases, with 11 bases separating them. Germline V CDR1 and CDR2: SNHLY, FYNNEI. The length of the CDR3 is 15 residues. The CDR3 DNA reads TGTGCCAGCAGTGAACTGGCGGGGTTCACCGGGGAGCTGTTTTTT. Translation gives CASSELAGFTGELFF.

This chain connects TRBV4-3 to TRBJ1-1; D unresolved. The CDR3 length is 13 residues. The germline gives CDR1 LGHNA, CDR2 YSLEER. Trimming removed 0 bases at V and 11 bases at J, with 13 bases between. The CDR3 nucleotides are TGCGCCAGCAGCCAAGATCAGTTCGATGAGGCTTTCTTT. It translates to CASSQDQFDEAFF.

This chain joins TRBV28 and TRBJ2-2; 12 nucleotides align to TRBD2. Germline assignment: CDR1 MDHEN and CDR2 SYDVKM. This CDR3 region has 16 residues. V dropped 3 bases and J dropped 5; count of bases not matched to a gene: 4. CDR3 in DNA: TGTGCCAGCAGTTTGGGACTAGCGGGTGTGACCGGGGAGCTGTTTTTT. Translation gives CASSLGLAGVTGELFF.

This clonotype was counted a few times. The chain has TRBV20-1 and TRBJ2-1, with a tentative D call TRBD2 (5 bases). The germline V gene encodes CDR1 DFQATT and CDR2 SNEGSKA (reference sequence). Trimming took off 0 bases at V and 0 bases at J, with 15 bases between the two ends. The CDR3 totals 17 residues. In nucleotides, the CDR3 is TGCAGTGCTAGAGATTTGTGGACTGGAAGCTCCTACAATGAGCAGTTCTTC. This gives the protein CSARDLWTGSSYNEQFF.

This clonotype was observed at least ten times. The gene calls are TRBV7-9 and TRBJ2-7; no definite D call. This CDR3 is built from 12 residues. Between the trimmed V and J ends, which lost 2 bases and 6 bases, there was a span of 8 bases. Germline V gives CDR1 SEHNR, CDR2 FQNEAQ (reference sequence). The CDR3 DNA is TGTGCCAGCAGCTTATCCCATGGCGAGCAGTACTTC. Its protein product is CASSLSHGEQYF.

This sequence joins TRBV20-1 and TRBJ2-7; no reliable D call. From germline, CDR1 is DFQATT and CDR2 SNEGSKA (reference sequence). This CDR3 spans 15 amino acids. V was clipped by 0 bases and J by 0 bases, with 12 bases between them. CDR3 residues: CSARDRGGTSYEQYF. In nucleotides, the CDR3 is TGCAGTGCTAGAGATCGTGGCGGAACCTCCTACGAGCAGTACTTC.

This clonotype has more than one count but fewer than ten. CDR3 amino acids: CAISDREISYNEQFF. CDR3 nucleotides: TGTGCCATCAGCGACAGGGAAATCTCCTACAATGAGCAGTTCTTC. The chain employs TRBV10-3 and TRBJ2-1; 7 bases are a match to TRBD1. Germline V gene sequence: CDR1 ENHRY, CDR2 SYGVKD. The CDR3 covers 15 residues. V lost 6 bases to trimming and J lost 0 bases; unmatched junction nucleotides: 5.

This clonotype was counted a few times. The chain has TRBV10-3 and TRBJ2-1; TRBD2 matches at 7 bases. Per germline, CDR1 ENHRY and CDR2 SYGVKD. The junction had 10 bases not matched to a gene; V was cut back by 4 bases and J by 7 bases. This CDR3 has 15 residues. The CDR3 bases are TGTGCCATCAGTGGGGCGGGGGTAGATGCTAATGAGCAGTTCTTC. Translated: CAISGAGVDANEQFF.

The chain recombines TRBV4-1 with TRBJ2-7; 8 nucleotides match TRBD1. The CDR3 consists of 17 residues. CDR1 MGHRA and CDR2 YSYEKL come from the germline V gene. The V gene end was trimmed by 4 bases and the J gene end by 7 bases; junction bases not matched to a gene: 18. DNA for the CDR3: TGCGCCAGCAGCCTCGCAATCTTCCAGGGGGCTCTAGGAGAGCAGTACTTC. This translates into CASSLAIFQGALGEQYF.